The 16 T cell receptor beta chains below all came from one sample that was sequenced in a study of regulatory T cells in long-lasting Graves disease. CDR3-region Arm-PCR and iRepertoire HTBI primers produced the TCR beta libraries. From the multiplex PCR reads, TCRdb called clonotypes with MiXCR, one entry per CDR3 protein. Of around 250,000 distinct CDR3 sequences in the sample, about 17% were seen once. Stated time point: newly diagnosed GD, antithyroid drugs for less than 3 months. PBMC RNA was the source of the TCR library. This specimen was peripheral blood mononuclear cells (PBMCs), taken at new diagnosis, from a patient treated with antithyroid drugs. Every receptor here comes from a female donor with Graves disease.

The CDR3 region has the DNA TGTGCCAGCAGCGTAGGTCCCCCCGGGGACGGGAGGTATCAGTTCTTC. This translates into CASSVGPPGDGRYQFF. This chain uses TRBV9 with TRBJ2-1; 7 positions agree with TRBD2. In germline, CDR1 is SGDLS, CDR2 YYNGEE. The CDR3 contains 16 residues. Unmatched junction bases numbered 16, after V lost 0 bases and J lost 13 bases.

This clonotype has a count of ten or more. The rearrangement uses TRBV27 and TRBJ2-3; D is unresolved. V was shortened by 10 bases and J by 0 bases, with 8 bases between the two germline ends. Germline lookup yields CDR1 MNHEY and CDR2 SMNVEV (reference sequence). There are 12 residues in the CDR3. In nucleotides, the CDR3 is TGTGCCACCTCGGATAGCACAGATACGCAGTATTTT. Translated: CATSDSTDTQYF.

This clonotype was recorded many times. The chain links TRBV20-1 to TRBJ1-1; unclear D gene. The germline CDR1 and CDR2 sequences are DFQATT and SNEGSKA (reference sequence). Trimming took off 0 bases at V and 2 bases at J, with 19 bases between the two ends. CDR3 length: 17 residues. CDR3 DNA: TGCAGTGCTAGAGATGACACTGTACCCCTCAAAAACACTGAAGCTTTCTTT. Its translation is CSARDDTVPLKNTEAFF.

This clonotype was observed many times. This chain connects TRBV7-8 to TRBJ1-6, with TRBD1 matching 7 bases. V gave up 5 bases and J gave up 13 bases; unmatched junction bases: 2. This CDR3 is 11 amino acids long. CDR1 is SGHVS, CDR2 FQNEAQ, per germline. CDR3 sequence reads: CASSQGGPLHF. DNA for the CDR3: TGTGCCAGCAGCCAAGGGGGCCCCCTCCACTTT.

This clonotype was seen repeatedly, ten times or more. The rearrangement links TRBV12-3 or TRBV12-4 to TRBJ2-1, with 7 bases aligning to TRBD2. The CDR3 extends over 13 amino acids. V lost 6 bases and J lost 8; bases outside the gene matches: 7. The CDR3 sequence: CASSSRLAHEQFF. CDR3 sequence (DNA): TGTGCCAGCAGCTCGAGACTAGCCCATGAGCAGTTCTTC.

This clonotype has a count of ten or more. The rearrangement joins TRBV18 to TRBJ2-5; 8 bases align to TRBD1. The J segment lost 2 bases and the V segment lost 2 bases, leaving 4 bases of the junction unmatched. CDR1 and CDR2 (germline): KGHSH, LQKENI. The CDR3 covers 15 residues. The CDR3 protein is CASSPRDRSQETQYF. In DNA form, the CDR3 reads TGTGCCAGCTCACCAAGGGACAGGTCACAAGAGACCCAGTACTTC.

This clonotype has at least ten counts. The chain joins TRBV29-1 to TRBJ2-2; D might be TRBD1 (5 bases). The V end lost 5 bases, the J end lost 1 base, and 8 bases lay between the germline ends. The germline V gene encodes CDR1 SQVTM and CDR2 ANQGSEA. The CDR3 runs to 13 residues. CDR3 sequence: CSVRDRNTGELFF. The CDR3 DNA follows: TGCAGCGTTCGAGACAGGAACACCGGGGAGCTGTTTTTT.

Ten or more counts support this clonotype. The rearrangement joins TRBV28 to TRBJ2-1; D ambiguous. V dropped 3 bases and J dropped 7 bases, with 13 bases sitting between them. Germline CDR1 MDHEN, CDR2 SYDVKM. This CDR3 contains 14 residues. This CDR3 is CASSFPGRNNEQFF. CDR3 in DNA: TGTGCCAGCAGTTTCCCCGGACGTAATAATGAGCAGTTCTTC.

This clonotype was seen a handful of times. The chain links TRBV6-2 or TRBV6-3 to TRBJ2-7; TRBD2 is a possible D gene (6 bases). The CDR3 has 15 amino acids. Germline V gene lookup returns CDR1 MNHEY and CDR2 SVGEGT. The V end lost 6 bases, the J end lost 2 bases, and 17 bases lay between the germline ends. CDR3 amino acids: CASRTGTASPYEQYF. The CDR3 nucleotides read TGTGCCAGCAGGACCGGGACTGCCTCCCCCTACGAGCAGTACTTC.

This clonotype occurred a few times. A much bigger clone sits one base away, suggesting this may be a read error. The V call is TRBV10-2, the J call TRBJ1-1, with D unresolved. This CDR3 spans 15 amino acids. The V end was cut by 4 bases, the J end by 0 bases, with 12 bases between. Germline-derived CDR1 and CDR2 are WSHSY and SAAADI. In DNA form, the CDR3 reads TGCGCCAGCAGTGCGTCCCGCGCCGTGAACACTGAAGCTTTCTTT. This translates into CASSASRAVNTEAFF.

This clonotype was detected ten times or more. V is TRBV6-9 and J is TRBJ2-1; maybe TRBD1 (5 bases). Trimming left V 4 bases short and J 8 bases short, with 6 bases between. Germline lookup yields CDR1 MNHGY and CDR2 SVAAGI. The CDR3 has 11 amino acids. The CDR3 region is CASSSGYEQFF. DNA of the CDR3: TGTGCCAGCAGTTCAGGGTATGAGCAGTTCTTC.

The table lists this clonotype with many counts. V is TRBV7-9 and J is TRBJ1-1; D uncertain. The CDR3 loop spans 14 amino acids. V was shortened by 0 bases and J by 6 bases, with 11 bases between the two germline ends. Germline loops: CDR1 SEHNR, CDR2 FQNEAQ (reference sequence). CDR3 in DNA: TGTGCCAGCAGCTTAGCGCGGCAGAGTTCTGAAGCTTTCTTT. Protein sequence: CASSLARQSSEAFF.

This clonotype was seen repeatedly, ten times or more. The CDR3 protein is CASSEVGQGFSNQPQHF. The CDR3 DNA reads as TGTGCCAGCAGTGAAGTGGGACAGGGGTTTAGCAATCAGCCCCAGCATTTT. The rearrangement uses TRBV2 and TRBJ1-5, with 10 bases that match TRBD1. Germline V CDR1 and CDR2: SNHLY, FYNNEI. The CDR3 extends over 17 amino acids. The junction had 3 bases not matched to a gene; V was cut back by 1 base and J by 0 bases.

The DNA of the CDR3 is TGTGCCAGCAGCCAAAGAGTGCTAGCGACAGATACGCAGTATTTT. Its translation is CASSQRVLATDTQYF. This chain connects TRBV3-1 to TRBJ2-3; possibly TRBD2 for D (6 bases). The CDR3 consists of 15 residues. The germline V and J ends were trimmed by 2 bases and 3 bases, with 12 bases remaining between them. Germline V CDR1 and CDR2: LGHDT, YNNKEL (reference sequence).

This clonotype showed up many times. The chain joins TRBV28 to TRBJ2-3; perhaps D is TRBD1 or TRBD2 (6 bases each). Germline values: CDR1 MDHEN, CDR2 SYDVKM. CDR3 length: 16 residues. V lost 7 bases, J lost 0 bases, and 17 bases lay in between. CDR3 DNA: TGTGCCAGCAACGAAAGGGGGGCAGGGAGCACAGATACGCAGTATTTT. Residues: CASNERGAGSTDTQYF.

This clonotype was seen ten or more times. The chain links TRBV19 to TRBJ2-3; D is perhaps TRBD1 or TRBD2 (5 bases each). The CDR3 is 15 residues long. Trimming shortened V by 6 bases and J by 2 bases, and 15 bases separated the two germline ends. Germline V gene data show CDR1 as LNHDA and CDR2 as SQIVND (reference sequence). CDR3 protein: CASSVNGGPTDTQYF. DNA for the CDR3: TGTGCCAGTAGCGTAAATGGGGGTCCCACAGATACGCAGTATTTT.